These T cell receptor beta chains were read from a single sample in a study of CD8 T cells in Susac syndrome. TCRdb re-called the immunoSEQ multiplex PCR reads with MiXCR, one entry per CDR3 protein. This sample carries around 170,000 distinct CDR3 sequences, about 95% of them seen once, and the ten largest clones take roughly 0.15%. What was sequenced was CD8+ T cells from PBMCs. Every receptor here comes from a human donor with Susac syndrome. Both conserved end residues are part of each CDR3. The order of the fields is CDR3 protein, CDR3 DNA, J gene, V gene, D gene, clone size. The D gene is left open where the match is weak. Clone size, where shown, is once, few, many, or a class for clones that have expanded.

CDR3aa: CASSLLGTSGRASDTQYF
CDR3nt: TGTGCCAGCAGCCTTCTCGGGACTAGCGGGAGGGCCTCAGATACGCAGTATTTT
j_gene: TRBJ2-3
v_gene: TRBV12-3/TRBV12-4
d_gene: TRBD2
abundance: once

CDR3aa: CASSYSIQGVNTEAFF
CDR3nt: TGTGCCAGCAGTTACTCGATCCAGGGGGTGAACACTGAAGCTTTCTTT
j_gene: TRBJ1-1
v_gene: TRBV6-5
d_gene: TRBD1
abundance: -

CDR3aa: CAWRRDRANTEAFF
CDR3nt: TGTGCCTGGAGAAGGGACAGGGCGAACACTGAAGCTTTCTTT
j_gene: TRBJ1-1
v_gene: TRBV30
d_gene: TRBD1
abundance: once

CDR3aa: CASSTIQGSSYEQYF
CDR3nt: TGTGCCAGCAGCACGATACAGGGGAGCTCCTACGAGCAGTACTTC
j_gene: TRBJ2-7
v_gene: TRBV12-3/TRBV12-4
d_gene: TRBD1
abundance: -

CDR3aa: CASKTGGGAGELFF
CDR3nt: TGCGCCAGCAAGACAGGGGGCGGAGCCGGGGAGCTGTTTTTT
j_gene: TRBJ2-2
v_gene: TRBV5-1
d_gene: TRBD1
abundance: -

CDR3aa: CASSAVDENTEAFF
CDR3nt: TGTGCCAGCAGCGCGGTGGACGAGAACACTGAAGCTTTCTTT
j_gene: TRBJ1-1
v_gene: TRBV5-4
d_gene: -
abundance: few

CDR3aa: CASKGQDAYEQYF
CDR3nt: TGTGCCAGCAAAGGACAGGACGCCTACGAGCAGTACTTC
j_gene: TRBJ2-7
v_gene: TRBV2
d_gene: TRBD1
abundance: -

CDR3aa: CASSEEALGAEYGYTF
CDR3nt: TGTGCCAGCAGTGAAGAGGCTCTGGGGGCGGAGTATGGCTACACCTTC
j_gene: TRBJ1-2
v_gene: TRBV2
d_gene: -
abundance: -

CDR3aa: CASSFRQGGTEAFF
CDR3nt: TGTGCCAGCAGCTTCCGGCAGGGTGGCACTGAAGCTTTCTTT
j_gene: TRBJ1-1
v_gene: TRBV7-9
d_gene: -
abundance: -

CDR3aa: CASSFNGLLDTQYF
CDR3nt: TGTGCCAGCAGCTTTAACGGACTATTGGATACGCAGTATTTT
j_gene: TRBJ2-3
v_gene: TRBV7-9
d_gene: -
abundance: once

CDR3aa: CSASPTGGAGANYGYTF
CDR3nt: TGCAGTGCTAGCCCGACAGGGGGCGCAGGGGCTAACTATGGCTACACCTTC
j_gene: TRBJ1-2
v_gene: TRBV20-1
d_gene: TRBD1
abundance: -

CDR3aa: CASSYSFGGLTGDTQYF
CDR3nt: TGTGCCAGCAGTTACTCGTTTGGCGGACTTACCGGGGATACGCAGTATTTT
j_gene: TRBJ2-3
v_gene: TRBV6-5
d_gene: -
abundance: -

CDR3aa: CASSLDAFREGNTEAFF
CDR3nt: TGTGCCAGCAGTCTGGATGCCTTCAGGGAGGGGAACACTGAAGCTTTCTTT
j_gene: TRBJ1-1
v_gene: TRBV6-1
d_gene: -
abundance: -

CDR3aa: CASSVGSGVSYEQYF
CDR3nt: TGTGCCAGCAGCGTAGGAAGCGGGGTCTCCTACGAGCAGTACTTC
j_gene: TRBJ2-7
v_gene: TRBV9
d_gene: TRBD2
abundance: -

CDR3aa: CASRSDRGIIESTDTQYF
CDR3nt: TGTGCCAGCAGATCGGACAGGGGGATAATAGAGAGCACAGATACGCAGTATTTT
j_gene: TRBJ2-3
v_gene: TRBV28
d_gene: TRBD1
abundance: -

CDR3aa: CSARRTGVGGNQPQHF
CDR3nt: TGCAGTGCTAGACGGACAGGGGTAGGGGGCAATCAGCCCCAGCATTTT
j_gene: TRBJ1-5
v_gene: TRBV20-1
d_gene: TRBD1
abundance: -

CDR3aa: CASSLETNTGELFF
CDR3nt: TGCGCCAGCAGCTTGGAAACGAACACCGGGGAGCTGTTTTTT
j_gene: TRBJ2-2
v_gene: TRBV5-1
d_gene: -
abundance: -

CDR3aa: CASSAAGNANTGELFF
CDR3nt: TGTGCCAGCAGCGCAGCGGGGAACGCGAACACCGGGGAGCTGTTTTTT
j_gene: TRBJ2-2
v_gene: TRBV9
d_gene: TRBD2
abundance: -

CDR3aa: CASSQDQGRQGYEQYF
CDR3nt: TGTGCCAGCAGCCAAGATCAAGGTAGGCAGGGCTACGAGCAGTACTTC
j_gene: TRBJ2-7
v_gene: TRBV4-2
d_gene: -
abundance: -

CDR3aa: CASSQVQGGQPQHF
CDR3nt: TGTGCCAGCAGCCAAGTACAGGGGGGCCAGCCCCAGCATTTT
j_gene: TRBJ1-5
v_gene: TRBV3-1
d_gene: TRBD1
abundance: -

CDR3aa: CATSGSYNEQFF
CDR3nt: TGTGCCACCAGTGGATCTTACAATGAGCAGTTCTTC
j_gene: TRBJ2-1
v_gene: TRBV24-1
d_gene: -
abundance: -

CDR3aa: CATSRDFGGTQYF
CDR3nt: TGTGCCACCAGCAGAGATTTTGGGGGGACCCAGTACTTC
j_gene: TRBJ2-5
v_gene: TRBV15
d_gene: -
abundance: -

CDR3aa: CASSYSVGEQYF
CDR3nt: TGTGCCAGCAGTTACTCGGTGGGGGAGCAGTACTTC
j_gene: TRBJ2-7
v_gene: TRBV6-2/TRBV6-3
d_gene: -
abundance: -

CDR3aa: CASFSENSPGELFF
CDR3nt: TGCGCCAGCTTTTCTGAAAATTCCCCCGGGGAGCTGTTTTTT
j_gene: TRBJ2-2
v_gene: TRBV5-1
d_gene: -
abundance: -

CDR3aa: CAWSVLRGELFF
CDR3nt: TGTGCCTGGAGTGTACTAAGAGGGGAGCTGTTTTTT
j_gene: TRBJ2-2
v_gene: TRBV30
d_gene: -
abundance: once

CDR3aa: CASSPRTGENIQYF
CDR3nt: TGTGCCAGCAGCCCCCGGACAGGGGAGAACATTCAGTACTTC
j_gene: TRBJ2-4
v_gene: TRBV9
d_gene: TRBD1
abundance: -

CDR3aa: CASSLISNTGELFF
CDR3nt: TGTGCCAGCAGTTTGATTTCGAACACCGGGGAGCTGTTTTTT
j_gene: TRBJ2-2
v_gene: TRBV28
d_gene: -
abundance: -

CDR3aa: CASSQMLTDGSPLHF
CDR3nt: TGTGCCAGCAGCCAAATGCTAACCGACGGATCACCCCTCCACTTT
j_gene: TRBJ1-6
v_gene: TRBV3-1
d_gene: -
abundance: -

CDR3aa: CASSQITRSFTDTQYF
CDR3nt: TGTGCCAGCAGCCAGATAACTAGATCGTTCACAGATACGCAGTATTTT
j_gene: TRBJ2-3
v_gene: TRBV3-1
d_gene: -
abundance: -